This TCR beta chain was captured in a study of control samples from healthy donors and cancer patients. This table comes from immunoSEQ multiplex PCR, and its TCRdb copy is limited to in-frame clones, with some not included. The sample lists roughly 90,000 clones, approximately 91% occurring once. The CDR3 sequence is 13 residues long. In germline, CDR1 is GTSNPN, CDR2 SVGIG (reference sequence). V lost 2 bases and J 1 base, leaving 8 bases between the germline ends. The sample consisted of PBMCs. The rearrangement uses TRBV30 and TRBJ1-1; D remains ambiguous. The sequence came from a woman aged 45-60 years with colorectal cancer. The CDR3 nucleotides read TGTGCCTGGAGTATAGGAGAGAACACTGAAGCTTTCTTT. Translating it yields CAWSIGENTEAFF.